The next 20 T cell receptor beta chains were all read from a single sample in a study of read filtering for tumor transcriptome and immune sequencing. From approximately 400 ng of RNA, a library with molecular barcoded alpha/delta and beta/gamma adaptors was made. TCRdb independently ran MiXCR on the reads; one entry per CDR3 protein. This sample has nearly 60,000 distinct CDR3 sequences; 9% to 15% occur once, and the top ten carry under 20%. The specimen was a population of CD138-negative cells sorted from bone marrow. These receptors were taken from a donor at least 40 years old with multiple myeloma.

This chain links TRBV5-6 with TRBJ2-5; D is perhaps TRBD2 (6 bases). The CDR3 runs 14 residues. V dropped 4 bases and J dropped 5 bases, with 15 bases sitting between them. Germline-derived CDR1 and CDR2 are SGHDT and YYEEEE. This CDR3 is CASSADITSETQYF. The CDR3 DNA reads TGTGCCAGCAGCGCTGACATTACTAGCGAGACCCAGTACTTC.

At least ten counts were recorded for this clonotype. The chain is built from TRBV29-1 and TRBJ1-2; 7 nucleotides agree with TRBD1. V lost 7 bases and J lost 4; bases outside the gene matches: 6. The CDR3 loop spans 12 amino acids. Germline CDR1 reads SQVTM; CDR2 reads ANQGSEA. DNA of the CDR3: TGCAGCGCTGAGGGGGCCCCCTATGGCTACACCTTC. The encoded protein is CSAEGAPYGYTF.

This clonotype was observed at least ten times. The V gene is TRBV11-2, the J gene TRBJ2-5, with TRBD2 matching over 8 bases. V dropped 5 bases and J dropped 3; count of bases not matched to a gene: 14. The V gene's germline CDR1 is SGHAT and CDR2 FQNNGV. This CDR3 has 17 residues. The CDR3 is CASSPTRLARIKETQYF. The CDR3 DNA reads TGTGCCAGCAGCCCGACCAGACTAGCGAGGATCAAAGAGACCCAGTACTTC.

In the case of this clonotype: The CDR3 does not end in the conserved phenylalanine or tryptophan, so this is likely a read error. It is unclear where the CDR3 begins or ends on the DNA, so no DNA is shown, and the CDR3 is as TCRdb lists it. CDR3 in amino acids: CANSLGRGSTGFL. This chain links TRBV5-6 with TRBJ2-1; TRBD1, as called in the table, went unchecked against the DNA. The germline V gene encodes CDR1 SGHDT and CDR2 YYEEEE. The CDR3 is 13 residues long, counting both termini.

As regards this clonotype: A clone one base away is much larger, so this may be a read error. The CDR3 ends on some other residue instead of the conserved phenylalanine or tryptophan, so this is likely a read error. The chain's CDR3 is CASSQEERTGRGTDTQYL. DNA for the CDR3: TGCGCCAGCAGCCAAGAGGAAAGAACGGGTAGGGGCACAGATACGCAGTATCTT. The chain couples TRBV4-1 to TRBJ2-3; D unclear. V was pared by 0 bases and J by 1 base, with 17 bases between. The CDR3 spans 18 residues. Germline V lookup: CDR1 MGHRA, CDR2 YSYEKL.

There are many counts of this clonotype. CDR3 nucleotides: TGTGCCAGCAGCCGCCCGACTAGCGGGGCGAGCTACAATGAGCAGTTCTTC. This gives the protein CASSRPTSGASYNEQFF. The rearrangement links TRBV3-1 to TRBJ2-1; 11 nucleotides match TRBD2. The germline CDR1 and CDR2 sequences are LGHDT and YNNKEL (reference sequence). V lost 4 bases to trimming and J lost 3 bases; unmatched junction nucleotides: 8. The CDR3 totals 17 residues.

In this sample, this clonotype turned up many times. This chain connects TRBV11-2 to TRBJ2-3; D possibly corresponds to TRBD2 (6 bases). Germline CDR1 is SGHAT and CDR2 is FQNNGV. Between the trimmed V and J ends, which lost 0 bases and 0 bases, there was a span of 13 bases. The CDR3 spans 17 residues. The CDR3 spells CASSLDPLAGSTDTQYF. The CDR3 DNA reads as TGTGCCAGCAGCTTAGATCCCCTTGCGGGGAGCACAGATACGCAGTATTTT.

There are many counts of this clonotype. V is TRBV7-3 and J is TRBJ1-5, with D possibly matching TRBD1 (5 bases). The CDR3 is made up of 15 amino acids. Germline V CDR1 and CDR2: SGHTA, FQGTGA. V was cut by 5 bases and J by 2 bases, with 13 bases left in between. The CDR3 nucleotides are TGTGCCAGCAGCATGGGGGGAGGCGGCAATCAGCCCCAGCATTTT. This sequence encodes CASSMGGGGNQPQHF.

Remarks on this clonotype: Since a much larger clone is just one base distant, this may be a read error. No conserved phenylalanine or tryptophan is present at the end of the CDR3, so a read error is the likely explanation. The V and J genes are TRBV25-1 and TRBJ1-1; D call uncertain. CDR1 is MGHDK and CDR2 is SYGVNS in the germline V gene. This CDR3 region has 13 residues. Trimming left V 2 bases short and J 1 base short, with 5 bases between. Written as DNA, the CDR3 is TGTGCCAGCAGTGAACAGCCGAACACTGAAGCTTTCCTT. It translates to CASSEQPNTEAFL.

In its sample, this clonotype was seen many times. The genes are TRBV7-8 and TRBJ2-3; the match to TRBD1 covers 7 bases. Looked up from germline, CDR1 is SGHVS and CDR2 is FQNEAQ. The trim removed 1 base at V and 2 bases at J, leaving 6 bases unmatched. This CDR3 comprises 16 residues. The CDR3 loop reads CASSLEGRGITDTQYF. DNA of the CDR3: TGTGCCAGCAGCTTAGAGGGCAGGGGGATCACAGATACGCAGTATTTT.

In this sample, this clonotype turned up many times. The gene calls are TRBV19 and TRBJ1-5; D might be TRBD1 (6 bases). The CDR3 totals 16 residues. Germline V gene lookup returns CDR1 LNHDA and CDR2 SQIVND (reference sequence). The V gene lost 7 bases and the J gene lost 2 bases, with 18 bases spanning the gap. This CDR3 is CASNPPAGEGNQPQHF. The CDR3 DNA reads TGTGCCAGTAACCCCCCCGCAGGGGAGGGCAATCAGCCCCAGCATTTT. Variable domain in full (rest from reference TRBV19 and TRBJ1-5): DGGITQSPKYLFRKEGQNVTLSCEQNLNHDAMYWYRQDPGQGLRLIYYSQIVNDFQKGDIAEGYSVSREKKESFPLTVTSAQKNPTAFYLCASNPPAGEGNQPQHFGDGTRLSIL.

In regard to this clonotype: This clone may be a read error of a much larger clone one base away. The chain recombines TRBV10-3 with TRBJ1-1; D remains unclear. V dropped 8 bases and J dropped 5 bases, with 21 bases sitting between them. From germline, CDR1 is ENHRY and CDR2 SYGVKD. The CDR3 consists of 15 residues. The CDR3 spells CAIGRRIDELTEAFF. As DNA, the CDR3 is TGTGCCATCGGCCGTCGGATCGACGAACTTACTGAAGCTTTCTTT.

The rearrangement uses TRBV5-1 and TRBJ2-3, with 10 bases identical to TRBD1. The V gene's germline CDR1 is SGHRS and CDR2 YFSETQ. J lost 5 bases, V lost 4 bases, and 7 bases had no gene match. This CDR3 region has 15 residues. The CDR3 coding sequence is TGCGCCAGCAGCCAAGCAGGACAGGGGGTAGATACGCAGTATTTT. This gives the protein CASSQAGQGVDTQYF.

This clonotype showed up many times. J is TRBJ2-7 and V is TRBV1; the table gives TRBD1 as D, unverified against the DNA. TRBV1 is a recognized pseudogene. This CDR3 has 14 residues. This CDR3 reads CTSSHRDRDYEQYF. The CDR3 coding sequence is TGCACCAGCAGCCACCGCGACAGGGACTACGAGCAGTACTTC.

The chain's CDR3 is CASSLGAGVRTDTQYF. CDR3 in DNA: TGTGCCAGCAGCTTGGGGGCAGGGGTTAGGACAGATACGCAGTATTTT. The chain carries TRBV5-8 and TRBJ2-3, with a tentative D call TRBD1 (6 bases). Trimming stripped 0 bases from V and 3 bases from J, with 14 bases between. CDR3 size: 16 residues. CDR1 and CDR2 (germline): SGHTS, YDEGEE.

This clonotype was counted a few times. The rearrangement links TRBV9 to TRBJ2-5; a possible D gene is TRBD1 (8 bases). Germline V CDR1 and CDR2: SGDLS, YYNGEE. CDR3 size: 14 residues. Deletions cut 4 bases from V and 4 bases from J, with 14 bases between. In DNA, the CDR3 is TGTGCCAGCAGCACTACAGGGGGGGGAGAGACCCAGTACTTC. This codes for CASSTTGGGETQYF.

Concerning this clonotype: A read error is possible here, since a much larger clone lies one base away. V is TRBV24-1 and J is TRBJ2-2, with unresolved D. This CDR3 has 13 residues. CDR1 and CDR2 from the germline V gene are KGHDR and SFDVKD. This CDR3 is CAISETNTGELFF. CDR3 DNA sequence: TGTGCCATCAGTGAGACTAACACCGGGGAGCTGTTTTTT.

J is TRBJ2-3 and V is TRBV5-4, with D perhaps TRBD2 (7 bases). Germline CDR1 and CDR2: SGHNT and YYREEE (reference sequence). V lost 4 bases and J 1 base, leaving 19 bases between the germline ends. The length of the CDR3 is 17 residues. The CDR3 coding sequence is TGTGCCAGCAGCAGTACGGGGGGCTTTATTGGCACAGATACGCAGTATTTT. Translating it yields CASSSTGGFIGTDTQYF.

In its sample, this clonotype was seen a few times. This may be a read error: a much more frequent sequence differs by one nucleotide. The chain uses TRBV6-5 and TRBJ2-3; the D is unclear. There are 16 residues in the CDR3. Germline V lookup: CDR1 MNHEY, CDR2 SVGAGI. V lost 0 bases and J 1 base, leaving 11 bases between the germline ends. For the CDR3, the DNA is TGTGCCAGCAGTTACTCATGGGGAACCGGCACAGATACGCAGTATTTT. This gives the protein CASSYSWGTGTDTQYF.

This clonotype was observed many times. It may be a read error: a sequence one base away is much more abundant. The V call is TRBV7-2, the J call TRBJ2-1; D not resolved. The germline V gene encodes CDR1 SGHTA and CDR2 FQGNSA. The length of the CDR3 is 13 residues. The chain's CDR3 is CASSLSSYNGQFF. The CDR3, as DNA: TGTGCCAGCAGCTTAAGCTCCTACAATGGGCAGTTCTTC.